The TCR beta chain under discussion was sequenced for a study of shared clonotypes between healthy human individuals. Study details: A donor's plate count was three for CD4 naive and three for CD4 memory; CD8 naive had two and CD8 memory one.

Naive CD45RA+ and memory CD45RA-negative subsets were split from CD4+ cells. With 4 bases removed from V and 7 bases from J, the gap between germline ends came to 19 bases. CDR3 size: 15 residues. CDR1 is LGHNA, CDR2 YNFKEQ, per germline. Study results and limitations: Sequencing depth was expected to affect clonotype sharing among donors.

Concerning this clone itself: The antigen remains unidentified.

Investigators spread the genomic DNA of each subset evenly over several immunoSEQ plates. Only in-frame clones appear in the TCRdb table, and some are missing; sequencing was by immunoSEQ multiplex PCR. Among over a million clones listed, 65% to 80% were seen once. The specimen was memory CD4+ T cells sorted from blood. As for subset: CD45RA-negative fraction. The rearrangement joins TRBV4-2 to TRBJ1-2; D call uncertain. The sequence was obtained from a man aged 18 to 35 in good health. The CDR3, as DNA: TGTGCCAGCAGCCGAGAGGCCTATCCGGGAACTGGCTACACCTTC. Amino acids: CASSREAYPGTGYTF.